One TCR beta chain is described in this entry. The target antigen is unknown. The sample belongs to a study of a mutant IDH1 vaccine in newly diagnosed glioma. Overall study context: Patients previously underwent radiotherapy, temozolomide, or both, and most underwent both.

Study-level results: Among all patients, vaccine-induced immune responses occurred in 85% to 95%.

TCRdb's table, derived via immunoSEQ multiplex PCR, lists solely in-frame clones and lacks some. The data show about 67,000 clones, with around four fifths seen just once and approximately 4.5% held by the top ten. The length of the CDR3 is 13 residues. V was pared by 5 bases and J by 2 bases, with 10 bases between. Germline CDR1 reads LNHDA; CDR2 reads SQIVND (reference sequence). Time point here: baseline, week 1 (first vaccination visit). Stated treatment: pre-vaccination baseline after standard-of-care therapy. Donors had new IDH1-mutant astrocytomas of WHO grade 3 or 4 (ATRX-lost). Sequenced material: peripheral blood mononuclear cells (PBMCs), taken from a glioma patient treated with radiotherapy, temozolomide or both. The sequence was obtained from a woman aged 18-29 years with glioma. Some clones in this sample may be carry-over from other donors' samples. V is TRBV19 and J is TRBJ2-7; tentative D call: TRBD1 (5 bases). CDR3 protein: CASSSDNPYEQYF. In DNA, the CDR3 is TGTGCCAGTAGTTCGGACAACCCCTACGAGCAGTACTTC.